The clone carrying this TCR beta chain was seen a handful of times. Its antigen is not identified. Profiling relied on immunoSEQ multiplex PCR, and the TCRdb table lists in-frame clones only, not all of them. The profile covers 35,000 to 40,000 clones, with 70% to 90% appearing a single time and roughly 3% taken by the ten largest. This sample is part of a study of CD4 T cells in relation to SARS-CoV-2 and coronaviruses. General observations from the study: Monoreactive clones expanded significantly more to SARS-CoV-2 than crossreactive clones did. Pre-pandemic and post-infection samples never came from the same donor.

Germline V gene data show CDR1 as SGDLS and CDR2 as YYNGEE. Trimming took 3 bases from V and 7 from J, leaving 14 bases between them. CDR3 length equals 14 residues. The receptor was isolated from an adult with COVID-19. Sequenced: memory CD4+ T cells from PBMCs. The rearrangement uses TRBV9 and TRBJ1-5; D gene uncertain. The CDR3 DNA reads TGTGCCAGCAGCGCCGAGCTTGAGGGACAGCCCCAGCATTTT. This codes for CASSAELEGQPQHF.